This T cell receptor beta chain was profiled in a study of shared clonotypes between healthy human individuals. V gave up 5 bases and J gave up 2 bases, with 12 bases separating them. The CDR3 covers 14 residues. Germline V gene data show CDR1 as LNHDA and CDR2 as SQIVND (reference sequence). This table comes from immunoSEQ multiplex PCR, and its TCRdb copy is limited to in-frame clones, with some not included. The sample has a few million clones, more than 80% seen once. The sequenced sample consisted of naive CD4+ T cells from PBMCs. Subset of the sample: CD45RA+ positively selected. The sequence was obtained from a young man in good health. Some clones in this sample may be carry-over from other donors' samples. The rearrangement joins TRBV19 to TRBJ1-2; D not resolved. CDR3 residues: CASSPVAANYGYTF. The CDR3, as DNA: TGTGCCAGTAGTCCAGTGGCGGCAAACTATGGCTACACCTTC.